This TCR beta chain was sequenced in a study of CD8+ T cells in alopecia areata. cDNA prepared by RNA extraction and subsequent reverse transcription served as the template for sequencing. Sequencing was performed with immunoSEQ multiplex PCR; in TCRdb, only in-frame clones are kept and a portion is missing. The data hold 180,000 or so clones, with approximately 65% observed a single time. Specimens obtained from alopecia areata patients comprised lesional scalp punch biopsies and peripheral blood. This clone was recorded a few times. CDR3 length: 12 amino acids. Germline CDR1 is SGHRS and CDR2 is YFSETQ. Trimming left V 0 bases short and J 4 bases short, with 3 bases between.

This sequence joins TRBV5-1 and TRBJ2-3; D is unresolved. Material: CD8+ T cells sorted from blood, obtained at week 0. The origin of this receptor is a human donor with alopecia areata. In DNA form, the CDR3 reads TGCGCCAGCAGCTTGGATTCAGATACGCAGTATTTT. Translating gives CASSLDSDTQYF. The variable domain in full, with the rest retrieved from reference TRBV5-1 and TRBJ2-3, is KAGVTQTPRYLIKTRGQQVTLSCSPISGHRSVSWYQQTPGQGLQFLFEYFSETQRNKGNFPGRFSGRQFSNSRSEMNVSTLELGDSALYLCASSLDSDTQYFGPGTRLTVL.